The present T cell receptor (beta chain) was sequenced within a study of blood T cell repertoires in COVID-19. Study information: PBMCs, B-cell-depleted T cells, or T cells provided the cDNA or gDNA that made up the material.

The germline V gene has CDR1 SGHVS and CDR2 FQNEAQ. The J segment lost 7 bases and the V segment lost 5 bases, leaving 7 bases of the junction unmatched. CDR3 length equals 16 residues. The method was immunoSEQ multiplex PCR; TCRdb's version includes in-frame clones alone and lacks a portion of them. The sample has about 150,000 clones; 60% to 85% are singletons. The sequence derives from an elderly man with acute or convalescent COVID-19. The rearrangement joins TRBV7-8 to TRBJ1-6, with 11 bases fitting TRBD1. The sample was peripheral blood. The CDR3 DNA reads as TGTGCCAGCAGCCAAAGGACAGGGGGCAAGAATTCACCCCTCCACTTT. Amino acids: CASSQRTGGKNSPLHF.